This T cell receptor (beta chain) was identified in a study of cytomegalovirus exposure and HLA in healthy donors. The CDR3 totals 16 residues. V lost 3 bases to trimming and J lost 4 bases, with 18 bases between them. In germline, CDR1 is MNHNS, CDR2 SASEGT. A multiplex PCR was run with 60 Vbeta primers and 13 Jbeta primers. The method was immunoSEQ multiplex PCR; TCRdb's version includes in-frame clones alone and lacks a portion of them. The specimen's table records roughly 50,000 clones. Donors likely had unrecorded immune exposures despite being nominally healthy when sampled. Sequencing input: PBMCs. The chain is built from TRBV6-1 and TRBJ1-2, with D tentatively TRBD1 (5 bases). The TCR originated in an older woman in good health and CMV-seropositive. The CDR3 spells CASSDRSRAVGYGYTF. The CDR3 DNA reads as TGTGCCAGCAGTGATCGGTCCAGGGCCGTGGGCTATGGCTACACCTTC.